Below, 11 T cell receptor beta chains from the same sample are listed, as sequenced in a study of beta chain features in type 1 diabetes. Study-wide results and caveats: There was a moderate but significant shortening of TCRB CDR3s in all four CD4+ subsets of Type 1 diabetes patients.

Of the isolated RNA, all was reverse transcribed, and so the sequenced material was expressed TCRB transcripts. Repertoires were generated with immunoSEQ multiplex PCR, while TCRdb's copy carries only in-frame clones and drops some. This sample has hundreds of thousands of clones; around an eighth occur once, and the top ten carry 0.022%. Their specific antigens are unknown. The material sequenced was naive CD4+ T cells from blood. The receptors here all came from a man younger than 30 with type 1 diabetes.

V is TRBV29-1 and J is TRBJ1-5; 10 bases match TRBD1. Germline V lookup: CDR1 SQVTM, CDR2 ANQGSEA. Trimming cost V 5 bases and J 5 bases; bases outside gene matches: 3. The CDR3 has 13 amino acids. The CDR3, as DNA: TGCAGCGTTTCCGGGACAGGGGATCAGCCCCAGCATTTT. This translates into CSVSGTGDQPQHF.

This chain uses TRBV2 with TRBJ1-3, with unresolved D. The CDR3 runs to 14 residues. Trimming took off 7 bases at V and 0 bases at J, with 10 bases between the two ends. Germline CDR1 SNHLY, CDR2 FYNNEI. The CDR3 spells CASIGSVSGNTIYF. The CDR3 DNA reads TGTGCCAGCATTGGCTCAGTCTCTGGAAACACCATATATTTT.

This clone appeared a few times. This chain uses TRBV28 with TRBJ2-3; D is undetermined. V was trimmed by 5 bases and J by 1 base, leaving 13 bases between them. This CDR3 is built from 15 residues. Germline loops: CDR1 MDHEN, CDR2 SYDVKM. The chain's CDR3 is CASSPTPYRTDTQYF. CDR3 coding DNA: TGTGCCAGCAGTCCCACTCCATACCGCACAGATACGCAGTATTTT.

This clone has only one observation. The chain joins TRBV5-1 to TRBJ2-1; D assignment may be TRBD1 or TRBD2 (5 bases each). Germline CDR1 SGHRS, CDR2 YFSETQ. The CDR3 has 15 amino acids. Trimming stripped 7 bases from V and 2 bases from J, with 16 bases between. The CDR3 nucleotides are TGCGCCAGCCGTACCGTTGGGACCGCCTACAATGAGCAGTTCTTC. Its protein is CASRTVGTAYNEQFF.

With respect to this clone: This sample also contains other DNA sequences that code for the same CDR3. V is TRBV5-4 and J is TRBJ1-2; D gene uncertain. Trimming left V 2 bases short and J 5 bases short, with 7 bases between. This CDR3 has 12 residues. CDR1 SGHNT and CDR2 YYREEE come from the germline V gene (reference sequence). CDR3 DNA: TGTGCCAGCAGCTTAGACGGATATGGCTACACCTTC. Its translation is CASSLDGYGYTF. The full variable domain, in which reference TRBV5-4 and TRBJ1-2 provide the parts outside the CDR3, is ETGVTQSPTHLIKTRGQQVTLRCSSQSGHNTVSWYQQALGQGPQFIFQYYREEENGRGNFPPRFSGLQFPNYSSELNVNALELDDSALYLCASSLDGYGYTFGSGTRLTVV.

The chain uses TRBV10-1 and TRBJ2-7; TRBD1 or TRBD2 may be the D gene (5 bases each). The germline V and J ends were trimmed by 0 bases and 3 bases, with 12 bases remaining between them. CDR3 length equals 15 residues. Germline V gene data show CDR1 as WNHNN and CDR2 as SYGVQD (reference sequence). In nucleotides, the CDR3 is TGCGCCAGCAGTGAGTCGGGTAGGGGAGACTACGAGCAGTACTTC. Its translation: CASSESGRGDYEQYF.

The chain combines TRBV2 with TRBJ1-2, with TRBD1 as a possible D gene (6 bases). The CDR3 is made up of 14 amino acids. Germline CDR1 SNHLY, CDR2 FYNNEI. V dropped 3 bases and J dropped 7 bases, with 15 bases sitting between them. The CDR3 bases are TGTGCCAGCAGTGAGGTTGTCAGGGGCTCTGGCTACACCTTC. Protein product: CASSEVVRGSGYTF.

CDR3 in amino acids: CATSRDIDRGFFYGYTF. CDR3 nucleotides: TGTGCCACCAGCAGAGACATCGACAGGGGCTTCTTCTATGGCTACACCTTC. The V gene is TRBV15, the J gene TRBJ1-2; 8 bases match TRBD1. With 0 bases clipped from V and 4 bases from J, the junction kept 10 bases outside the gene matches. There are 17 residues in the CDR3. Germline CDR1 is LNHNV and CDR2 is YYDKDF (reference sequence).

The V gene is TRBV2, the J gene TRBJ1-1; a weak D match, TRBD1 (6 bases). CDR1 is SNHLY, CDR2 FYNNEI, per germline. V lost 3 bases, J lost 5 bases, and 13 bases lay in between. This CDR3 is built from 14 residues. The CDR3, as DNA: TGTGCCAGCAGTGATTCAGGGGCGAGGACTGAAGCTTTCTTT. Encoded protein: CASSDSGARTEAFF. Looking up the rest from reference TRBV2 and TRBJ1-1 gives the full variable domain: EPEVTQTPSHQVTQMGQEVILRCVPISNHLYFYWYRQILGQKVEFLVSFYNNEISEKSEIFDDQFSVERPDGSNFTLKIRSTKLEDSAMYFCASSDSGARTEAFFGQGTRLTVV.

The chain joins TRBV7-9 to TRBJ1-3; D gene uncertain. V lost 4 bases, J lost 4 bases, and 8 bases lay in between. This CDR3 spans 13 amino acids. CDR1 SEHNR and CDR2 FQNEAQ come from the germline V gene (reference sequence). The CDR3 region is CASSSTQGNTIYF. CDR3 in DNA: TGTGCCAGCAGCTCGACCCAGGGAAACACCATATATTTT.

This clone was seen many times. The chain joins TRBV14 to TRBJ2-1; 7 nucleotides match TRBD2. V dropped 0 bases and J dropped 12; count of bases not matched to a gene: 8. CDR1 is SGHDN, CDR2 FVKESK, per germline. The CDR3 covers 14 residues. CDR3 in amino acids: CASSQDGSGRRQFF. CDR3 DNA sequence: TGTGCCAGCAGCCAAGACGGCTCCGGGAGGCGGCAGTTCTTC.